In its sample, the clone carrying this TCR beta chain was seen a few times. What it binds is not known. CDR3 size: 13 residues. V lost 3 bases to trimming and J lost 11 bases; unmatched junction nucleotides: 7. The data belong to a study of T-cell memory formation after mild COVID-19. Findings of the study overall: In second-wave clones peaking day 37, SARS-CoV-2 specificity remained unconfirmed. Those CD4+ clones that contracted were mainly in CM and EM (CD8+ ones in EMRA).

TCRdb redid the calling of the 5' RACE reads with MiXCR, one entry per CDR3 protein. The sample has 300,000 to 400,000 distinct CDR3 sequences, around 14% seen once. This TCR was recovered from a man younger than 30 who had mild COVID-19 (a few samples of this study predate the infection). Cell type and time point are not known. Input material: PBMCs or a T cell subset sorted from them (not recorded which). The chain couples TRBV12-3 or TRBV12-4 to TRBJ1-1; 9 bases line up with TRBD1. CDR3 residues: CASSFGWDRDAFF. CDR3 DNA sequence: TGTGCCAGCAGTTTCGGATGGGACAGGGATGCTTTCTTT.